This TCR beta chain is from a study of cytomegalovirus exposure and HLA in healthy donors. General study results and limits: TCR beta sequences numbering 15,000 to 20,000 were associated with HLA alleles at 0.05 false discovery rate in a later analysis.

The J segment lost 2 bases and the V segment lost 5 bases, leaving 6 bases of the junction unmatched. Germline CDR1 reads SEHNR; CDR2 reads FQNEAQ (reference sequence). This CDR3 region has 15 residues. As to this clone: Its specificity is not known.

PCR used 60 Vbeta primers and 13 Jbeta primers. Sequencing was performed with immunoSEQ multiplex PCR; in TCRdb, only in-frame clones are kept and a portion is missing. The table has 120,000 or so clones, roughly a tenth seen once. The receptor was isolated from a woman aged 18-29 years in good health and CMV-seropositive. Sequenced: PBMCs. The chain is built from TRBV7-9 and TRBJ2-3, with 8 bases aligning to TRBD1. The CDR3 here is CASSHPGQATDTQYF. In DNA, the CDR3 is TGTGCCAGCAGCCATCCGGGACAGGCCACAGATACGCAGTATTTT.